The 24 T cell receptor beta chains below were found in one sample sequenced in a study of sequential checkpoint blockade in melanoma. Sequencing was performed with immunoSEQ multiplex PCR; in TCRdb, only in-frame clones are kept and a portion is missing. The sample lists about 10,000 clones; 73% were seen once. The treatment here: randomized to nivolumab then ipilimumab (arm A) or the reverse (arm B). Sequencing was performed on CD8+ T cells sorted from blood (inferred from file names), taken from a patient given nivolumab and ipilimumab in sequence. These receptors were collected from a human donor with melanoma.

V gene TRBV27 combines with J gene TRBJ1-5, with 8 bases matching TRBD1. Trimming cost V 5 bases and J 6 bases; bases outside gene matches: 3. There are 13 residues in the CDR3. Looked up from germline, CDR1 is MNHEY and CDR2 is SMNVEV (reference sequence). CDR3 in amino acids: CASSRTGTQPQHF. CDR3 nucleotide sequence: TGTGCCAGCAGTCGGACAGGGACTCAGCCCCAGCATTTT.

This clone was found once. The chain links TRBV30 to TRBJ2-3, with D maybe TRBD2 (6 bases). The CDR3 contains 16 residues. The germline V gene has CDR1 GTSNPN and CDR2 SVGIG (reference sequence). Trimming cost V 0 bases and J 0 bases, with 13 bases left between them. Here the CDR3 DNA reads TGTGCCTGGAGTGTACCTGGGCGGGGTAGCACAGATACGCAGTATTTT. Protein product: CAWSVPGRGSTDTQYF.

V and J are TRBV15 and TRBJ1-1; D gene uncertain. V lost 0 bases and J lost 1, with 3 bases in between. The germline V gene encodes CDR1 LNHNV and CDR2 YYDKDF (reference sequence). The CDR3 totals 13 residues. Here the CDR3 DNA reads TGTGCCACCAGCAGAGACAGGAACACTGAAGCTTTCTTT. Translated, it gives CATSRDRNTEAFF. Based on the CDR3 plus reference TRBV15 and TRBJ1-1, the full variable domain is DAMVIQNPRYQVTQFGKPVTLSCSQTLNHNVMYWYQQKSSQAPKLLFHYYDKDFNNEADTPDNFQSRRPNTSFCFLDIRSPGLGDTAMYLCATSRDRNTEAFFGQGTRLTVV.

The chain recombines TRBV29-1 with TRBJ1-2; D unresolved. V was cut by 6 bases and J by 8 bases, with 13 bases left in between. The germline CDR1 and CDR2 sequences are SQVTM and ANQGSEA. The CDR3 is 11 residues long. In DNA form, the CDR3 reads TGCAGCGTCCCTGGACTAAGGGGCTACACCTTC. It translates to CSVPGLRGYTF.

The CDR3 loop reads CASSHTPGREQYF. CDR3 in DNA: TGTGCCAGCAGCCACACCCCCGGGAGGGAGCAGTACTTC. This chain joins TRBV4-2 and TRBJ2-7, with 7 bases lining up with TRBD2. From germline, CDR1 is LGHNA and CDR2 YNFKEQ. V was clipped by 3 bases and J by 7 bases; unmatched bases: 6. The CDR3 has 13 amino acids.

In the case of this clone: An end of the junction differs from the germline gene, which may be a read error. This sequence joins TRBV4-1 and TRBJ1-5, with 11 bases fitting TRBD1. Germline V gives CDR1 MGHRA, CDR2 YSYEKL. This CDR3 spans 15 amino acids. CDR3 sequence (DNA): TGCGCCAGCAGTCAAGGACAGGGGGCGGGTCAGCCCCAGCATTTT. This sequence encodes CASSQGQGAGQPQHF.

The chain is built from TRBV2 and TRBJ2-1, with 10 bases that match TRBD2. The J segment lost 8 bases and the V segment lost 6 bases, leaving 10 bases of the junction unmatched. The CDR3 extends over 15 amino acids. Germline loops: CDR1 SNHLY, CDR2 FYNNEI. This CDR3 is CASSGPGLAIYEQFF. The CDR3 nucleotides are TGTGCCAGCAGCGGTCCGGGACTAGCGATATATGAGCAGTTCTTC.

V usage is TRBV6-4 and J usage is TRBJ2-1; TRBD2 aligns across 8 bases. Germline loops: CDR1 MRHNA, CDR2 SNTAGT. J was trimmed by 9 bases and V by 0 bases; bases with no gene match: 7. The CDR3 covers 15 residues. The CDR3 region is CASSDSGGGSGEQFF. The CDR3 coding sequence is TGTGCCAGCAGTGACTCTGGCGGGGGGAGCGGTGAGCAGTTCTTC.

V and J are TRBV9 and TRBJ2-5; 11 bases fit TRBD2. The CDR3 runs to 15 residues. Unmatched junction bases numbered 6, after V lost 6 bases and J lost 2 bases. Germline V gene sequence: CDR1 SGDLS, CDR2 YYNGEE. CDR3 in DNA: TGTGCCAGCACCTCTAGCGGGAGGCCACAAGAGACCCAGTACTTC. This gives the protein CASTSSGRPQETQYF. The variable domain in full, completed from reference TRBV9 and TRBJ2-5, reads DSGVTQTPKHLITATGQRVTLRCSPRSGDLSVYWYQQSLDQGLQFLIQYYNGEERAKGNILERFSAQQFPDLHSELNLSSLELGDSALYFCASTSSGRPQETQYFGPGTRLLVL.

This rearrangement joins TRBV9 to TRBJ2-5; D may be TRBD1 (6 bases). CDR1 SGDLS and CDR2 YYNGEE come from the germline V gene. CDR3 length: 15 amino acids. The V end lost 2 bases, the J end lost 5 bases, and 16 bases lay between the germline ends. The CDR3 DNA is TGTGCCAGCAGCGTGGGGGCCGAAGGGGCGGAGACCCAGTACTTC. It specifies CASSVGAEGAETQYF.

This chain connects TRBV7-3 to TRBJ2-7; maybe TRBD2 (7 bases). Per germline, CDR1 SGHTA and CDR2 FQGTGA. V was pared by 2 bases and J by 5 bases, with 10 bases between. The CDR3 consists of 13 residues. The CDR3 region has the DNA TGTGCCAGCAGCTTAGGGGGGGCTGACGAGCAGTACTTC. Its translation is CASSLGGADEQYF.

The genes are TRBV4-3 and TRBJ2-7; 9 bases map to TRBD1. This CDR3 is built from 15 residues. CDR1 and CDR2 (germline): LGHNA, YSLEER. J gave up 4 bases and V 0 bases, and 4 bases lay outside the gene matches. CDR3 amino acids: CASSQETGGSYEQYF. CDR3 coding DNA: TGCGCCAGCAGCCAAGAAACAGGGGGCTCATACGAGCAGTACTTC.

J is TRBJ2-7 and V is TRBV25-1, with D perhaps matching TRBD1 (6 bases). The length of the CDR3 is 14 residues. Germline values: CDR1 MGHDK, CDR2 SYGVNS. V shed 5 bases and J shed 3 bases, with 14 bases lying between them. The CDR3 sequence: CASSPRDIHYEQYF. For the CDR3, the DNA is TGTGCCAGCAGTCCTCGGGACATACACTACGAGCAGTACTTC.

The genes are TRBV19 and TRBJ2-1; 9 bases align to TRBD1. Trimming cost V 10 bases and J 3 bases; bases outside gene matches: 10. Germline CDR1 LNHDA, CDR2 SQIVND (reference sequence). CDR3 size: 15 residues. The CDR3 protein is CATQDRGRSYNEQFF. CDR3 coding DNA: TGTGCCACCCAGGACAGGGGCCGCAGCTACAATGAGCAGTTCTTC.

This clone was observed a handful of times. V is TRBV7-9 and J is TRBJ2-1, with 11 bases matching TRBD2. Germline trimming cut 4 bases from V and 8 bases from J; bases unmatched to any gene: 10. The germline V gene has CDR1 SEHNR and CDR2 FQNEAQ (reference sequence). CDR3 length: 16 amino acids. This chain's CDR3 is CASSYSLAGGTYEQFF. DNA for the CDR3: TGTGCCAGCAGCTATTCCCTAGCGGGGGGCACGTATGAGCAGTTCTTC.

The J gene is TRBJ2-3, the V gene TRBV13; TRBD2 matches at 7 bases. CDR1 and CDR2 from the germline V gene are PRHDT and FYEKMQ (reference sequence). The V segment lost 5 bases and the J segment 4 bases; nucleotides outside the gene matches: 15. The CDR3 is made up of 17 amino acids. CDR3 region: CASSLRFRGGDPDTQYF. For the CDR3, the DNA is TGTGCCAGCAGCCTCCGCTTTAGGGGAGGGGACCCAGATACGCAGTATTTT.

The chain employs TRBV5-8 and TRBJ2-7, with TRBD2 matching 8 bases. V lost 2 bases and J lost 4; bases outside the gene matches: 2. Germline V gives CDR1 SGHTS, CDR2 YDEGEE. The CDR3 has 13 residues. CDR3 sequence (DNA): TGTGCCAGCAGCTTCGGGACTAGATACGAGCAGTACTTC. This gives the protein CASSFGTRYEQYF.

The chain combines TRBV7-2 with TRBJ1-1; D ambiguous. CDR1 SGHTA and CDR2 FQGNSA come from the germline V gene. This CDR3 contains 13 residues. Trimming shortened V by 4 bases and J by 5 bases, and 11 bases separated the two germline ends. The CDR3 loop is CASSYLRRTEAFF. The DNA for the CDR3 is TGTGCCAGCAGCTACTTAAGGAGAACTGAAGCTTTCTTT.

The chain joins TRBV14 to TRBJ2-7, with D uncertain. CDR3 length: 15 residues. Trimming removed 1 base at V and 4 bases at J, with 14 bases between. Germline lookup yields CDR1 SGHDN and CDR2 FVKESK. CDR3 amino acids: CASSQAAGLWYEQYF. CDR3 coding DNA: TGTGCCAGCAGCCAAGCCGCAGGATTGTGGTACGAGCAGTACTTC.

The sample holds one count of this clone. The V call is TRBV27, the J call TRBJ1-1; D possibly corresponds to TRBD1 (5 bases). In germline, CDR1 is MNHEY, CDR2 SMNVEV (reference sequence). Trimming removed 8 bases from V and 5 bases from J, with 24 bases in between. The CDR3 contains 16 residues. This CDR3 reads CASGSRVVSARTEAFF. CDR3 in DNA: TGTGCCAGCGGTAGCAGGGTGGTAAGCGCGAGGACTGAAGCTTTCTTT.

The V gene is TRBV4-2, the J gene TRBJ2-2; D gene uncertain. V was cut by 1 base and J by 9 bases, with 12 bases left in between. Germline values: CDR1 LGHNA, CDR2 YNFKEQ. The CDR3 is 14 amino acids. CDR3 in amino acids: CASSQGSGTRELFF. The CDR3 bases are TGTGCCAGCAGCCAAGGGTCCGGTACCCGGGAGCTGTTTTTT.

The rearrangement links TRBV7-3 to TRBJ2-3; 8 positions agree with TRBD2. Per the germline V gene, CDR1 is SGHTA and CDR2 is FQGTGA. V was clipped by 0 bases and J by 4 bases; unmatched bases: 0. CDR3 size: 14 residues. CDR3 nucleotides: TGTGCCAGCAGCTTAACCGGGGGGGCAGATACGCAGTATTTT. Translating it yields CASSLTGGADTQYF.

This sequence joins TRBV5-1 and TRBJ1-2, with a weak D call TRBD1 (5 bases). There are 15 residues in the CDR3. Deletions cut 3 bases from V and 4 bases from J, with 16 bases between. Germline values: CDR1 SGHRS, CDR2 YFSETQ. This CDR3 reads CASSWASGGSYGYTF. In DNA form, the CDR3 reads TGCGCCAGCAGCTGGGCGAGTGGGGGGAGCTATGGCTACACCTTC.

The chain has TRBV7-9 and TRBJ2-7; TRBD2 agrees at 9 bases. The CDR3 loop spans 13 amino acids. Germline loops: CDR1 SEHNR, CDR2 FQNEAQ (reference sequence). V trimming: 7 bases; J trimming: 5 bases; junction bases outside the gene matches: 6. The CDR3, as DNA: TGTGCCAGCACCGCGGGAGGGCCCCACGAGCAGTACTTC. It is translated as CASTAGGPHEQYF.